The T cell receptor beta chain under discussion was sequenced for a study of vaccination and CD4 T cells after COVID-19. Looking at the study overall: Timing of post-vaccine sample collection was a median approximately 72 days after dose two, with a range of 14 to 241. Study-wide points: For convalescent patients, a median around 90% of reactive clones surfaced exclusively after vaccination. Post-vaccination reactive clonotypes (median roughly 35) did not differ significantly from post-infection (under 22).

Treatment defined: approximately nine-day PBMC culture with coronavirus spike peptide pools or control peptides (ViraFEST assay). With 3 bases removed from V and 4 bases from J, the gap between germline ends came to 12 bases. CDR1 and CDR2 (germline): LNHDA, SQIVND (reference sequence). The CDR3 consists of 14 residues. In the case of this clonotype: No antigen is known for it.

Cultured CD4+ T cell DNA underwent sequencing with the Oncomine TCR Beta short-read assay. TCRdb reanalysed the PCR reads using MiXCR and keeps one entry per CDR3 protein. Seen here are under 15,000 distinct CDR3 sequences, more than 55% observed once, and the top ten hold less than 20%. This clonotype was sampled from a human donor with COVID-19. This chain uses TRBV19 with TRBJ1-1; D is perhaps TRBD1 (6 bases). This material consisted of cultured CD4+ T cells from blood, taken after SARS-CoV-2 vaccination. DNA of the CDR3: TGTGCCAGTAGTATCCTGGGGGCAGGCACTGAAGCTTTCTTT. Protein: CASSILGAGTEAFF.